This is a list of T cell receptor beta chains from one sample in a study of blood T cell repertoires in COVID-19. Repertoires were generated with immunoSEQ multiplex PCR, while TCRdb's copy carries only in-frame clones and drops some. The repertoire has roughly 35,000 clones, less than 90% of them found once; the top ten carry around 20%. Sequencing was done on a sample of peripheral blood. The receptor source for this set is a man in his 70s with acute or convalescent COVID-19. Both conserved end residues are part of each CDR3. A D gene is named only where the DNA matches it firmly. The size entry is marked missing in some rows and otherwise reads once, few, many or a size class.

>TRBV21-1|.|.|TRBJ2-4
CASSKDRLAKNIQYF
TGTGCCAGCAGCAAAGACAGATTAGCCAAAAACATTCAGTACTTC
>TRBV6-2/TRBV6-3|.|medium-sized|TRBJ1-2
CASIPAGANYGYTF
TGTGCCAGCATCCCAGCCGGGGCTAACTATGGCTACACCTTC
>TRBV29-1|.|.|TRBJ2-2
CSANLDRNTGELFF
TGCAGCGCCAACCTCGACAGGAACACCGGGGAGCTGTTTTTT
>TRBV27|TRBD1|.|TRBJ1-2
CASSLRSPGGPYGYTF
TGTGCCAGCAGTTTAAGGTCCCCAGGGGGACCCTATGGCTACACCTTC
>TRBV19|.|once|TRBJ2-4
CASSLDGKPLGNIQYF
TGTGCCAGCAGTCTTGACGGGAAGCCGTTGGGGAACATTCAGTACTTC
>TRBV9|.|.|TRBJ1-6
CASSPTSRESPLHF
TGTGCCAGCAGCCCAACTAGTAGGGAGTCACCCCTCCACTTT
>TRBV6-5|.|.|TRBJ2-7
CASSYSRGPYEQYF
TGTGCCAGCAGTTACTCGAGAGGTCCTTACGAGCAGTACTTC
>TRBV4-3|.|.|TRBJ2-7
CASSQDPASEQYF
TGCGCCAGCAGCCAAGATCCAGCTAGCGAGCAGTACTTC
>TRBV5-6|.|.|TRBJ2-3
CASSAVLSGTSTDTQYF
TGTGCCAGCAGCGCAGTATTATCCGGGACTAGCACAGATACGCAGTATTTT
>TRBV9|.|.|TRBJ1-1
CASSVAQASTEAFF
TGTGCCAGCAGCGTAGCGCAGGCGAGCACTGAAGCTTTCTTT
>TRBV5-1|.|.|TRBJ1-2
CASSLSPTELSGYTF
TGCGCCAGCAGCCTGTCCCCAACCGAGCTAAGTGGCTACACCTTC
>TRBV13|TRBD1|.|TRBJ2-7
CASSMGQSYEQYF
TGTGCCAGCAGCATGGGACAGTCCTACGAGCAGTACTTC
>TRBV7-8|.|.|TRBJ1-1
CASSLSELNTEAFF
TGTGCCAGCAGCTTAAGCGAATTGAACACTGAAGCTTTCTTT
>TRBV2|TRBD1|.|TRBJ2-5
CASSSGTGGGETQYF
TGTGCCAGCAGCTCCGGGACAGGGGGAGGAGAGACCCAGTACTTC
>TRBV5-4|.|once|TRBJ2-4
CASSLANGGDIQYF
TGTGCCAGCAGCTTGGCCAACGGGGGAGACATTCAGTACTTC
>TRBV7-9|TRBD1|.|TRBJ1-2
CASSLGGQGPYGYTF
TGTGCCAGCAGCTTAGGGGGACAGGGACCCTATGGCTACACCTTC
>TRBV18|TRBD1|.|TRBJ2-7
CASSPRGTYEQYF
TGTGCCAGCTCACCCAGGGGGACCTACGAGCAGTACTTC
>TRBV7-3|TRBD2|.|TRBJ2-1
CASSLGPGGNEQFF
TGTGCCAGCAGCTTAGGTCCGGGGGGGAATGAGCAGTTCTTC
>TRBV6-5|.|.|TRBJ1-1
CASSYSSQGLNTEAFF
TGTGCCAGCAGTTACTCCAGTCAGGGGCTGAACACTGAAGCTTTCTTT
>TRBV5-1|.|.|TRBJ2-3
CASSLGQTTDTQYF
TGCGCCAGCAGCTTGGGACAGACCACAGATACGCAGTATTTT
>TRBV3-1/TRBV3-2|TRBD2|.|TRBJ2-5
CASSQGLASGRETQYF
TGTGCCAGCAGCCAAGGGTTGGCTAGCGGGAGGGAGACCCAGTACTTC
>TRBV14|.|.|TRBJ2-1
CASSHQQVSSYNEQFF
TGTGCCAGCAGCCACCAACAGGTGAGCTCCTACAATGAGCAGTTCTTC
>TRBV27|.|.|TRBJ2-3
CASSPVTVLHTDTQYF
TGTGCCAGCAGTCCAGTAACAGTGCTCCACACAGATACGCAGTATTTT
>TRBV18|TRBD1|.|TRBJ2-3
CASSPSGGADTQYF
TGTGCCAGCTCACCATCAGGGGGCGCAGATACGCAGTATTTT
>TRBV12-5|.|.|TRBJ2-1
CASGPSGYNEQFF
TGTGCTAGTGGTCCCTCGGGCTACAATGAGCAGTTCTTC
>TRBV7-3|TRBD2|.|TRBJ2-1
CASSLTTGAGGQFF
TGTGCCAGCAGCTTAACGACCGGGGCGGGAGGGCAGTTCTTC
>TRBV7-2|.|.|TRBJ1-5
CASSLAGGTNQPQHF
TGTGCCAGCAGCTTAGCAGGCGGGACCAATCAGCCCCAGCATTTT
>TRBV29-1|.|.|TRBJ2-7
CSVDGGSGGAYEQYF
TGCAGCGTTGATGGTGGGTCAGGCGGGGCCTACGAGCAGTACTTC
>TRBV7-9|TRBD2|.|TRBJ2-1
CASSHASGRGTYNEQFF
TGTGCCAGCAGTCACGCTAGCGGGAGGGGCACCTACAATGAGCAGTTCTTC
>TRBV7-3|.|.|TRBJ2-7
CASSPGIGRGLPYEQYF
TGTGCCAGCAGCCCAGGTATTGGTAGGGGCCTTCCCTACGAGCAGTACTTC
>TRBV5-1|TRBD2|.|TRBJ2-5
CASSSALGGSQETQYF
TGCGCCAGCAGCTCGGCATTGGGGGGGTCCCAAGAGACCCAGTACTTC
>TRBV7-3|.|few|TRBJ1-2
CASSLTSAGYYGYTF
TGTGCCAGCAGCTTAACGTCGGCAGGCTACTATGGCTACACCTTC
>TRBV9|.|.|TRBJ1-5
CASSVGAYSNQPQHF
TGTGCCAGCAGCGTAGGGGCTTATAGCAATCAGCCCCAGCATTTT
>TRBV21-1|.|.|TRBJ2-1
CASSKERREGLLSSYNEQFF
TGTGCCAGCAGCAAAGAACGCCGGGAGGGCCTTTTGAGCTCCTACAATGAGCAGTTCTTC
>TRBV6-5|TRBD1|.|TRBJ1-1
CASSTNRGLGTEAFF
TGTGCCAGCAGTACCAACAGGGGGCTCGGCACTGAAGCTTTCTTT
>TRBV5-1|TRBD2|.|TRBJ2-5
CASSYLAGAFQETQYF
TGCGCCAGCAGCTACCTAGCGGGAGCCTTTCAAGAGACCCAGTACTTC
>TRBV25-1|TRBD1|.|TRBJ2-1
CASSLQSTGSSYNEQFF
TGTGCCAGCAGTCTCCAATCGACAGGGTCCTCCTACAATGAGCAGTTCTTC
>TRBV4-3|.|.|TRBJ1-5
CASSQGGSNNQPQHF
TGCGCCAGCAGCCAAGGCGGTAGCAACAATCAGCCCCAGCATTTT
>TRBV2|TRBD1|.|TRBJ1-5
CASRDRVVYQPQHF
TGTGCCAGCAGAGACAGGGTAGTATATCAGCCCCAGCATTTT